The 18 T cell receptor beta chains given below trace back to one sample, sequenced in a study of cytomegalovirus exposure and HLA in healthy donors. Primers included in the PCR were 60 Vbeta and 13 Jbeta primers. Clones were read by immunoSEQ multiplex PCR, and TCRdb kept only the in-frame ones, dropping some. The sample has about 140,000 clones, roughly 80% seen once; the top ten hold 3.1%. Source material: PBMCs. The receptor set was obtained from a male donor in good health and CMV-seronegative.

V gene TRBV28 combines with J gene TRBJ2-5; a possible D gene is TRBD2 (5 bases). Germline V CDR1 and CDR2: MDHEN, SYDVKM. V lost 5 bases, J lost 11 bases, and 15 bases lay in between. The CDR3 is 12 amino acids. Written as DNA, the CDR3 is TGTGCCAGCAGTCTCGAGGGCATCCGGCAGTACTTC. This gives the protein CASSLEGIRQYF.

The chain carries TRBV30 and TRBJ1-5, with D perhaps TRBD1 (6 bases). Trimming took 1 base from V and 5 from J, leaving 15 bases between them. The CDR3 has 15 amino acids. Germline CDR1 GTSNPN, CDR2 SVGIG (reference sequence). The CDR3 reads CAWSARMAGDQPQHF. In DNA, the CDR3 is TGTGCCTGGAGTGCCCGGATGGCAGGGGATCAGCCCCAGCATTTT.

The CDR3, as DNA: TGCGCCAGCAGCCCCCGGACAGGGGTTAATGAAAAACTGTTTTTT. Encoded protein: CASSPRTGVNEKLFF. The chain couples TRBV4-1 to TRBJ1-4; the match to TRBD1 covers 9 bases. The length of the CDR3 is 15 residues. Trimming cost V 4 bases and J 4 bases; bases outside gene matches: 4. CDR1 MGHRA and CDR2 YSYEKL come from the germline V gene.

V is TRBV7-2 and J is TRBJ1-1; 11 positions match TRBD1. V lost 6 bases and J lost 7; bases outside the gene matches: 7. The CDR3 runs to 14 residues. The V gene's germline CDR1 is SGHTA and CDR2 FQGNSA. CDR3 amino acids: CASRLSGTGGEAFF. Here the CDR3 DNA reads TGTGCCAGCAGACTTTCCGGGACAGGGGGTGAAGCTTTCTTT.

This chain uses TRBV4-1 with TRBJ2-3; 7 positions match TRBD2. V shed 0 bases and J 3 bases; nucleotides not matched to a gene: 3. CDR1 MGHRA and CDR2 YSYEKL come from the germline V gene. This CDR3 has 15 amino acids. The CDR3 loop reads CASSQEERDTDTQYF. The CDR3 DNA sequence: TGCGCCAGCAGCCAAGAAGAGCGGGATACAGATACGCAGTATTTT.

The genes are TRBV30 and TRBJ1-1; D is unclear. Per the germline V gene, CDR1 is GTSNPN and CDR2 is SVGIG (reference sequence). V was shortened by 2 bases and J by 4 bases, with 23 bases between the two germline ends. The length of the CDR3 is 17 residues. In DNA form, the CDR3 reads TGTGCCTGGAGTATCGGAAAAGACATCACCGAGGGCACTGAAGCTTTCTTT. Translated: CAWSIGKDITEGTEAFF.

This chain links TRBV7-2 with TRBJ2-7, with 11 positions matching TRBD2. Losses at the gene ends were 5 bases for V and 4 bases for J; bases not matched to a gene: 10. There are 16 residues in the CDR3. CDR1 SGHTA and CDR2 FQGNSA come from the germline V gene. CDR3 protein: CASSPRGLADGYEQYF. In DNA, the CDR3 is TGTGCCAGCAGCCCCCGGGGACTAGCGGACGGTTACGAGCAGTACTTC.

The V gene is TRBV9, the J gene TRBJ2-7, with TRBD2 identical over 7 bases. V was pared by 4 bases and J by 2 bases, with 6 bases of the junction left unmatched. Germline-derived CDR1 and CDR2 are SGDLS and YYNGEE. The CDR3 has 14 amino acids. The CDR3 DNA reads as TGTGCCAGCAGCTCGGGGAGCGGGGCCTACGAGCAGTACTTC. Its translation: CASSSGSGAYEQYF.

The CDR3 region is CASSPGTANAGYTF. Written as DNA, the CDR3 is TGCGCCAGCAGCCCCGGGACAGCCAACGCCGGCTACACCTTC. The chain carries TRBV5-1 and TRBJ1-2; 7 nucleotides align to TRBD1. The CDR3 totals 14 residues. V lost 4 bases, J lost 8 bases, and 11 bases stayed unmatched. Germline loops: CDR1 SGHRS, CDR2 YFSETQ. The whole variable domain, remainder taken from reference TRBV5-1 and TRBJ1-2, is KAGVTQTPRYLIKTRGQQVTLSCSPISGHRSVSWYQQTPGQGLQFLFEYFSETQRNKGNFPGRFSGRQFSNSRSEMNVSTLELGDSALYLCASSPGTANAGYTFGSGTRLTVV.

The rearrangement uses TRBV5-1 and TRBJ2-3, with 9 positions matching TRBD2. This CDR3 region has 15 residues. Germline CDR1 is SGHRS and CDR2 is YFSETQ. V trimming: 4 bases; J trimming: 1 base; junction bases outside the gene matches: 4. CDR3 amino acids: CASSRWTSGTDTQYF. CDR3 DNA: TGCGCCAGCAGCCGCTGGACTAGCGGCACAGATACGCAGTATTTT.

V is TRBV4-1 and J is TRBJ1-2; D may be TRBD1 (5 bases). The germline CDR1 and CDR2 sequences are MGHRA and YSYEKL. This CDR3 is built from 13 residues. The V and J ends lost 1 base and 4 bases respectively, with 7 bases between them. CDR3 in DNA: TGCGCCAGCAGCCAAGCGGACACCTATGGCTACACCTTC. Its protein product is CASSQADTYGYTF.

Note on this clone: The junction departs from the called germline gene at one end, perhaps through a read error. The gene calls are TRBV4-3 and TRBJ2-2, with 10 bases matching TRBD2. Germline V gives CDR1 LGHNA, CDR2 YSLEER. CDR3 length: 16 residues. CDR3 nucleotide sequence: TGCGCCAGCAGACAAGGGACTAGCGAGAACACCGGGGAGCTGTTTTTT. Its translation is CASRQGTSENTGELFF.

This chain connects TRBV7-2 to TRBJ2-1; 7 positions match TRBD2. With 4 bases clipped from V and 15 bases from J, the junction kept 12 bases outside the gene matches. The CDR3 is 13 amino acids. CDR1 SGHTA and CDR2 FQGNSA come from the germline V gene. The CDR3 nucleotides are TGTGCCAGCAGCTCCCTCTGGGGGGGGGTGGGGTTCTTC. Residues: CASSSLWGGVGFF.

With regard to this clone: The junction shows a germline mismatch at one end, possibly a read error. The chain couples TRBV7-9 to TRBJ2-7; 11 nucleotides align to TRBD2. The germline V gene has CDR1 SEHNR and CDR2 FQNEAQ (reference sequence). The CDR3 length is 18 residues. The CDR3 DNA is TGTTCCAGCAGCTTATTAGGTGGGACTAGCGGACGCTCCTACGAGCAGTACTTC. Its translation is CSSSLLGGTSGRSYEQYF.

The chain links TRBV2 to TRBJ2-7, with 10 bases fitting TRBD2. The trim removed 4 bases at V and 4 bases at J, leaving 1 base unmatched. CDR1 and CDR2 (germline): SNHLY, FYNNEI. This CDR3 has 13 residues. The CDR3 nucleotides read TGTGCCAGCAGTGCAGCGGGGGGGTACGAGCAGTACTTC. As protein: CASSAAGGYEQYF.

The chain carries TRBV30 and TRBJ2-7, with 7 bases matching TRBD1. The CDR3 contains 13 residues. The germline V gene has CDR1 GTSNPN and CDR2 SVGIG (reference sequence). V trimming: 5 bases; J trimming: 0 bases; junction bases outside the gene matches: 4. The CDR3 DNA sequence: TGTGCCTGGGAGACAGGGAACTCCTACGAGCAGTACTTC. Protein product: CAWETGNSYEQYF.

CDR3 loop: CASSPDRGIAEAFF. The CDR3, as DNA: TGTGCCAGCTCACCAGACAGGGGTATCGCTGAAGCTTTCTTT. The rearrangement uses TRBV18 and TRBJ1-1; the match to TRBD1 covers 8 bases. The J segment lost 6 bases and the V segment lost 2 bases, leaving 5 bases of the junction unmatched. Germline loops: CDR1 KGHSH, CDR2 LQKENI. The CDR3 is 14 residues long.

In DNA, the CDR3 is TGTGCCAGCAGTACCCGGACAGGGTGGGGCGATGGCTACACCTTC. It is translated as CASSTRTGWGDGYTF. This chain links TRBV28 with TRBJ1-2; 8 positions match TRBD1. The germline V gene has CDR1 MDHEN and CDR2 SYDVKM. This CDR3 contains 15 residues. V lost 5 bases to trimming and J lost 6 bases; unmatched junction nucleotides: 11.